This TCR beta chain was observed in a study of T cell repertoires in cytomegalovirus infection. Overall study context: Shared public TCR beta signatures pointed to both CMV infection and a matching HLA type. Overall study results and limits: Frequencies of public TCR beta families were cumulated, and this identified carriers of CMV plus the relevant HLA. The response measured ex vivo was dominated by TCR beta clonotypes (HLA-C-restricted and CMV-specific).

TCRdb re-analysed the reads in MiXCR, keeping a single row per CDR3 protein. Of about 360,000 distinct CDR3 sequences in the sample, less than 20% were seen once. A note on this clonotype: Its antigen is unidentified.

Specimen: PBMCs. This sequence was found in a human donor in good health (CMV status not recorded). Some clones in this sample may be carry-over from other donors' samples.

CDR3 sequence (DNA): TGTGCCAGCTCCCCCGGGACTAGCTTTCGCGAGCAGTACTTC. Translating gives CASSPGTSFREQYF. J is TRBJ2-7 and V is TRBV18; 9 bases fit TRBD2. This CDR3 spans 14 amino acids. J was trimmed by 6 bases and V by 6 bases; bases with no gene match: 9. CDR1 and CDR2 from the germline V gene are KGHSH and LQKENI.